The 6 T cell receptor beta chains given below trace back to one sample, sequenced in a study of T cells after yellow fever vaccination. TCRdb reprocessed the 5' RACE reads with MiXCR, giving one entry per CDR3 protein. Of 200,000 or so distinct CDR3 sequences in the sample, approximately 6.7% were seen once. The specimen comprised CD4+ T cells sorted from PBMCs, sampled on the day of the yellow fever booster vaccination. These receptors were taken from a man in his thirties or forties who received the YFV17D yellow fever vaccine.

This clonotype was seen many times. V usage is TRBV11-3 and J usage is TRBJ2-3, with 7 positions matching TRBD1. Germline loops: CDR1 SGHNT, CDR2 YENEEA. V lost 4 bases, J lost 3 bases, and 4 bases stayed unmatched. The CDR3 spans 14 residues. The CDR3 sequence is CASSYRGETDTQYF. DNA for the CDR3: TGTGCCAGCAGCTACAGGGGAGAGACAGATACGCAGTATTTT.

There are many counts of this clonotype. This chain links TRBV5-1 with TRBJ2-1, with 12 nucleotides matching TRBD2. The germline CDR1 and CDR2 sequences are SGHRS and YFSETQ. The CDR3 is made up of 18 amino acids. Germline trimming cut 0 bases from V and 10 bases from J; bases unmatched to any gene: 14. The CDR3 protein is CASSLGSRTSGALTEQFF. The CDR3 DNA reads as TGCGCCAGCAGCTTGGGCTCGCGGACTAGCGGGGCCCTGACGGAGCAGTTCTTC.

This clonotype was detected ten times or more. The V and J genes are TRBV4-3 and TRBJ1-1; a possible D gene is TRBD1 (5 bases). The CDR3 has 15 amino acids. Trimming left V 0 bases short and J 7 bases short, with 15 bases between. In germline, CDR1 is LGHNA, CDR2 YSLEER. The CDR3 loop reads CASSQEGGVENEAFF. CDR3 nucleotide sequence: TGCGCCAGCAGCCAAGAGGGGGGGGTTGAAAATGAAGCTTTCTTT.

This clonotype has a count of ten or more. V usage is TRBV15 and J usage is TRBJ2-5; unclear D gene. The CDR3 is made up of 14 amino acids. With 0 bases removed from V and 5 bases from J, the gap between germline ends came to 10 bases. The germline V gene encodes CDR1 LNHNV and CDR2 YYDKDF (reference sequence). The CDR3 here is CATSRDNGPETQYF. The DNA of the CDR3 is TGTGCCACCAGCAGAGACAACGGGCCGGAGACCCAGTACTTC.

This clonotype was seen a handful of times. The chain employs TRBV28 and TRBJ2-7, with D possibly matching TRBD1 (6 bases). The CDR3 spans 13 residues. V lost 7 bases, J lost 3 bases, and 13 bases lay in between. Germline lookup yields CDR1 MDHEN and CDR2 SYDVKM. The CDR3 DNA follows: TGTGCCAGCACCCCAGGGACAAACTACGAGCAGTACTTC. Its translation: CASTPGTNYEQYF.

This clonotype came up many times. The chain employs TRBV4-2 and TRBJ2-1; the D gene is possibly TRBD2 (7 bases). Germline V lookup: CDR1 LGHNA, CDR2 YNFKEQ. The CDR3 loop spans 16 amino acids. The V end was cut by 4 bases, the J end by 0 bases, with 13 bases between. The CDR3 sequence is CASSPGGHSSYNEQFF. The CDR3 DNA sequence: TGTGCCAGCAGCCCGGGGGGCCACAGCTCCTACAATGAGCAGTTCTTC.